The 8 T cell receptor beta chains given below trace back to one sample, sequenced in a study of blood T cells in healthy people across ages. A sample-barcoded 5' primer and a J-beta primer mix were used in a second PCR of about 7 to 12 cycles. TCRdb re-called the 5' RACE reads through MiXCR, storing one row per CDR3 protein. The sample lists about 1.6 million distinct CDR3 sequences; roughly 32% were seen once. The sequenced sample was blood. The origin of the receptors is a woman aged 25-40 years in good health.

The V call is TRBV5-5, the J call TRBJ2-2, with unresolved D. CDR1 is SGHKS and CDR2 is YYEKEE in the germline V gene (reference sequence). The length of the CDR3 is 13 residues. Trimming removed 4 bases from V and 6 bases from J, with 10 bases in between. The chain's CDR3 is CASSAGPAGELFF. Written as DNA, the CDR3 is TGTGCCAGCAGCGCTGGGCCCGCCGGGGAGCTGTTTTTT.

The chain employs TRBV5-1 and TRBJ2-3; no definite D call. CDR3 length equals 13 residues. Germline CDR1 is SGHRS and CDR2 is YFSETQ. The V and J ends lost 7 bases and 5 bases respectively, with 14 bases between them. The CDR3, as DNA: TGCGCCAGCGCCGGTGAACGGTTAGATACGCAGTATTTT. Translation: CASAGERLDTQYF.

The CDR3 bases are TGTGCCAGCAGCCAAGATGGGCTAGCGGGGGCCACAGATACGCAGTATTTT. Translating it yields CASSQDGLAGATDTQYF. V is TRBV4-2 and J is TRBJ2-3, with 10 bases fitting TRBD2. V gave up 0 bases and J gave up 2 bases; unmatched junction bases: 5. Germline loops: CDR1 LGHNA, CDR2 YNFKEQ. CDR3 length equals 17 residues.

This clonotype has only a few counts. The V and J genes are TRBV10-3 and TRBJ2-1, with TRBD2 matching over 8 bases. Germline trimming cut 4 bases from V and 1 base from J; bases unmatched to any gene: 12. The germline V gene encodes CDR1 ENHRY and CDR2 SYGVKD. The CDR3 is made up of 18 amino acids. The CDR3 loop reads CAISAALAGTGSYNEQFF. DNA of the CDR3: TGTGCCATCAGTGCTGCTCTAGCGGGCACAGGGTCCTACAATGAGCAGTTCTTC.

This clonotype was detected only a few times. The chain joins TRBV2 to TRBJ2-1, with 10 bases fitting TRBD1. V dropped 4 bases and J dropped 2; count of bases not matched to a gene: 2. The germline CDR1 and CDR2 sequences are SNHLY and FYNNEI. The CDR3 spans 15 residues. In nucleotides, the CDR3 is TGTGCCAGCAGTGCCGGACAGGGGGCCTACAATGAGCAGTTCTTC. Its translation is CASSAGQGAYNEQFF.

The J gene is TRBJ2-1, the V gene TRBV20-1; D is possibly TRBD2 (6 bases). This CDR3 is built from 14 residues. In germline, CDR1 is DFQATT, CDR2 SNEGSKA (reference sequence). Trimming took 1 base from V and 10 from J, leaving 17 bases between them. The CDR3 sequence: CSARVRLDGREQFF. The DNA of the CDR3 is TGCAGTGCTAGAGTTCGACTAGATGGGCGGGAGCAGTTCTTC.

V is TRBV5-1 and J is TRBJ2-2, with TRBD1 identical over 9 bases. Germline trimming cut 4 bases from V and 3 bases from J; bases unmatched to any gene: 4. The V gene's germline CDR1 is SGHRS and CDR2 YFSETQ. This CDR3 is 15 amino acids long. The CDR3 DNA sequence: TGCGCCAGCAGCGGTGACAGGGGGGACACCGGGGAGCTGTTTTTT. It yields the protein CASSGDRGDTGELFF.

The V gene is TRBV27, the J gene TRBJ1-4, with D perhaps TRBD1 (5 bases). The germline V gene encodes CDR1 MNHEY and CDR2 SMNVEV (reference sequence). Trimming took 5 bases from V and 8 from J, leaving 21 bases between them. The CDR3 contains 16 residues. The CDR3 loop reads CASSLNPTTAGEKLFF. The CDR3 DNA is TGTGCCAGCAGTCTAAACCCGACGACAGCGGGCGAAAAACTGTTTTTT.